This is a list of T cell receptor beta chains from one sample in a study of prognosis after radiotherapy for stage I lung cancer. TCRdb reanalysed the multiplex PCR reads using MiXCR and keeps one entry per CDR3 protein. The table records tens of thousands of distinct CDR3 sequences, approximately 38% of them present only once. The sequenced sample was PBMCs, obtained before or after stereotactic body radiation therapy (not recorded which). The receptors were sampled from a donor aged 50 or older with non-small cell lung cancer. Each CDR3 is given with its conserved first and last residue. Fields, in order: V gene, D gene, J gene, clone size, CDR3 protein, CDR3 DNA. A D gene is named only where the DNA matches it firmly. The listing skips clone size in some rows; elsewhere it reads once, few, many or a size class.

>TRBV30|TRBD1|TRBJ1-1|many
CAWKGPDRGRVTEAFF
TGTGCCTGGAAGGGCCCCGACAGGGGGAGGGTCACTGAAGCTTTCTTT
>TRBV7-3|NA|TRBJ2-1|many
CASSYSRDNEQFF
TGTGCCAGCAGTTACTCCCGGGACAATGAGCAGTTCTTC
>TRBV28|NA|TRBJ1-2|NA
CASSLGRGYNF
TGTGCAAGCAGTTTGGGTCGCGGCTACAACTTC
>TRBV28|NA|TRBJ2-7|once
CAVMTGYEQYF
TGTGCCGTCATGACAGGCTACGAGCAGTACTTC
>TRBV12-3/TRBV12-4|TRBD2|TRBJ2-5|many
CASSPRDYQETQYF
TGTGCCAGCAGTCCTAGGGACTATCAAGAGACCCAGTACTTC
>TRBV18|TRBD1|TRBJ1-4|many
CASSPQGQASLGKLFF
TGTGCCAGCTCACCACAGGGACAGGCCAGTCTCGGAAAACTGTTTTTT
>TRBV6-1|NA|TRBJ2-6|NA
CASSEVRRTSGANVLTF
TGTGCCAGCAGTGAAGTCCGCAGGACCTCTGGGGCCAACGTCCTGACTTTC
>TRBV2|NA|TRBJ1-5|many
CASSEASWPQHF
TGTGCCAGCAGTGAAGCGAGCTGGCCCCAGCATTTT
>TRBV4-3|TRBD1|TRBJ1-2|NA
CASSTSDRSGYTF
TGCGCCAGCAGCACGTCGGACAGGTCTGGCTACACCTTC
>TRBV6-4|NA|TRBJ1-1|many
CASSRAVGSTEAFF
TGTGCCAGCTCGAGGGCTGTTGGTAGCACTGAAGCTTTCTTT
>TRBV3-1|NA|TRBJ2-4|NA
CASSPRRGLAKNIQYF
TGTGCCAGCAGCCCCCGCCGGGGGTTAGCCAAAAACATTCAGTACTTC
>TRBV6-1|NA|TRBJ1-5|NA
CASSQGTGGNQPQHF
TGTGCCAGCAGCCAGGGTACGGGGGGCAATCAGCCCCAGCATTTT
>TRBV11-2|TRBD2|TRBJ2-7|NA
CAISPTSGSYEQYF
TGTGCCATCAGCCCTACTAGCGGGAGTTACGAGCAGTACTTC